These 30 T cell receptor beta chains were all obtained from the same sample, sequenced in a study of regulatory and conventional T cells in RAG deficiency. The assay was immunoSEQ multiplex PCR, and TCRdb's table has in-frame clones only and misses some. The sample consists of fewer than 35,000 clones, about 87% of them appearing once. These same records also appear under a second study, on regulatory T cells. Per that paper: Amplification used 52 TRBV primers and 13 TRBJ primers.

The sequenced sample consisted of CD8+ T cells sorted from blood. These receptor sequences come from a human donor in good health.

J is TRBJ2-5 and V is TRBV6-6, with D perhaps being TRBD1 or TRBD2 (6 bases each). Per germline, CDR1 MNHNY and CDR2 SVGAGI (reference sequence). Trimming removed 3 bases from V and 1 base from J, with 12 bases in between. The CDR3 loop spans 15 amino acids. The CDR3 nucleotides read TGTGCCAGCAGTTATGGAGGGGGGTCCCAAGAGACCCAGTACTTC. Protein sequence: CASSYGGGSQETQYF.

CDR3 DNA sequence: TGTGCCAGCAGCGTCAACAGCAAGCGGTATGAGCAGTTCTTC. It encodes CASSVNSKRYEQFF. This rearrangement joins TRBV7-9 to TRBJ2-1; D is possibly TRBD2 (5 bases). The ends were cut back, 5 bases at V and 8 bases at J, with 16 bases in the middle. Germline assignment: CDR1 SEHNR and CDR2 FQNEAQ (reference sequence). The CDR3 runs to 14 residues.

This chain uses TRBV2 with TRBJ2-1; D unclear. The V gene lost 5 bases and the J gene lost 4 bases, with 24 bases spanning the gap. The CDR3 consists of 18 residues. Looked up from germline, CDR1 is SNHLY and CDR2 is FYNNEI. CDR3 DNA: TGTGCCAGCAGTAAAATCCCTAACAGAGATATAAAATACAATGAGCAGTTCTTC. Its protein product is CASSKIPNRDIKYNEQFF.

The chain's CDR3 is CASSLRGDSYEQYF. The CDR3 nucleotides are TGTGCCAGCAGCCTTCGGGGGGACTCCTACGAGCAGTACTTC. The rearrangement joins TRBV9 to TRBJ2-7; 7 bases align to TRBD2. Germline lookup yields CDR1 SGDLS and CDR2 YYNGEE. V shed 4 bases, J shed 0 bases, and the junction held 4 bases outside the gene matches. The CDR3 has 14 residues.

V and J are TRBV4-2 and TRBJ1-4; 7 bases line up with TRBD1. Germline V lookup: CDR1 LGHNA, CDR2 YNFKEQ. V shed 6 bases, J shed 4 bases, and the junction held 5 bases outside the gene matches. The CDR3 runs 14 residues. CDR3 residues: CASRTGQSNEKLFF. The CDR3 nucleotides are TGTGCCAGCAGGACGGGACAGAGTAATGAAAAACTGTTTTTT.

This chain joins TRBV11-2 and TRBJ1-1; 10 bases fit TRBD1. J lost 7 bases, V lost 4 bases, and 3 bases had no gene match. The CDR3 covers 13 residues. Germline V lookup: CDR1 SGHAT, CDR2 FQNNGV. Here the CDR3 reads CASSSGTGVEAFF. As DNA, the CDR3 is TGTGCCAGCAGCTCCGGGACAGGGGTTGAAGCTTTCTTT.

Concerning this clone: A read error may account for a junction end that differs from germline. This rearrangement joins TRBV6-5 to TRBJ1-2; maybe TRBD1 (5 bases). The CDR3 covers 14 residues. Per the germline V gene, CDR1 is MNHEY and CDR2 is SVGAGI. The CDR3 region is CASSVQGLNYGHTF. DNA for the CDR3: TGTGCCAGCAGCGTTCAGGGTCTTAACTATGGCCACACCTTC.

The chain combines TRBV11-2 with TRBJ2-5; possibly TRBD1 for D (6 bases). Trimming took 4 bases from V and 2 from J, leaving 20 bases between them. The CDR3 consists of 17 residues. In germline, CDR1 is SGHAT, CDR2 FQNNGV. This CDR3 is CASSSGVRRTLQETQYF. The CDR3 region has the DNA TGTGCCAGCAGCTCAGGGGTGAGACGCACTCTACAAGAGACCCAGTACTTC.

The chain joins TRBV5-4 to TRBJ2-7, with 7 positions matching TRBD2. V shed 0 bases and J 2 bases; nucleotides not matched to a gene: 8. The CDR3 spans 16 residues. Germline V gene sequence: CDR1 SGHNT, CDR2 YYREEE (reference sequence). CDR3 DNA: TGTGCCAGCAGCTTGGAACCTAGCGGAACCACCTACGAGCAGTACTTC. Translation gives CASSLEPSGTTYEQYF. Full variable domain (outside the CDR3, taken from reference TRBV5-4 and TRBJ2-7): ETGVTQSPTHLIKTRGQQVTLRCSSQSGHNTVSWYQQALGQGPQFIFQYYREEENGRGNFPPRFSGLQFPNYSSELNVNALELDDSALYLCASSLEPSGTTYEQYFGPGTRLTVT.

The chain joins TRBV16 to TRBJ1-1; D is undetermined. This CDR3 region has 13 residues. V was trimmed by 4 bases and J by 0 bases, leaving 6 bases between them. The germline V gene encodes CDR1 KGHSY and CDR2 FQNENV. The chain's CDR3 is CASSPNLNTEAFF. CDR3 sequence (DNA): TGTGCCAGCAGCCCCAATCTGAACACTGAAGCTTTCTTT.

J is TRBJ2-7 and V is TRBV7-8; D unresolved. Trimming shortened V by 5 bases and J by 4 bases, and 6 bases separated the two germline ends. Germline V gives CDR1 SGHVS, CDR2 FQNEAQ. The CDR3 contains 11 residues. CDR3 in DNA: TGTGCCAGCAGCGTAGAGTACGAGCAGTACTTC. It is translated as CASSVEYEQYF.

The chain carries TRBV7-9 and TRBJ1-5, with D hard to call. With 4 bases removed from V and 2 bases from J, the gap between germline ends came to 12 bases. Germline V gene lookup returns CDR1 SEHNR and CDR2 FQNEAQ (reference sequence). This CDR3 comprises 15 residues. The CDR3 nucleotides read TGTGCCAGCAGCTCAGAGGAGTTCCGCAATCAGCCCCAGCATTTT. Translating it yields CASSSEEFRNQPQHF.

The chain combines TRBV6-6 with TRBJ2-5; D possibly corresponds to TRBD1 (5 bases). Trimming took off 10 bases at V and 1 base at J, with 19 bases between the two ends. Germline CDR1 is MNHNY and CDR2 is SVGAGI (reference sequence). The CDR3 runs 15 residues. The CDR3 spells CATSDEQDIQETQYF. The CDR3 DNA follows: TGTGCCACCTCCGACGAACAGGACATCCAAGAGACCCAGTACTTC.

The V gene is TRBV7-6, the J gene TRBJ1-5, with 7 positions matching TRBD1. With V trimmed by 1 base and J by 0 bases, 15 bases remained unmatched. CDR3 length: 20 residues. Germline loops: CDR1 SGHVS, CDR2 FNYEAQ. Here the CDR3 DNA reads TGTGCCAGCAGCTTAGGGGGCCCGGGACAGAGAAGCTATAGCAATCAGCCCCAGCATTTT. Translation gives CASSLGGPGQRSYSNQPQHF.

J is TRBJ2-3 and V is TRBV14; D possibly corresponds to TRBD1 (5 bases). Trimming stripped 4 bases from V and 3 bases from J, with 11 bases between. The CDR3 loop spans 14 amino acids. Germline V gene data show CDR1 as SGHDN and CDR2 as FVKESK. The CDR3 region is CASSRNRRTDTQYF. The DNA for the CDR3 is TGTGCCAGCAGCCGAAACAGGCGGACAGATACGCAGTATTTT.

This sequence joins TRBV28 and TRBJ2-7; perhaps TRBD1 as D (6 bases). Germline-derived CDR1 and CDR2 are MDHEN and SYDVKM. V lost 2 bases, J lost 3 bases, and 11 bases lay in between. The CDR3 loop spans 14 amino acids. The CDR3 sequence: CASSLGTMDYEQYF. CDR3 DNA sequence: TGTGCCAGCAGTTTAGGGACAATGGACTACGAGCAGTACTTC. The variable domain in full, completed from reference TRBV28 and TRBJ2-7, reads DVKVTQSSRYLVKRTGEKVFLECVQDMDHENMFWYRQDPGLGLRLIYFSYDVKMKEKGDIPEGYSVSREKKERFSLILESASTNQTSMYLCASSLGTMDYEQYFGPGTRLTVT.

This rearrangement joins TRBV6-1 to TRBJ2-7; tentative D call: TRBD1 (5 bases). The ends were cut back, 8 bases at V and 2 bases at J, with 16 bases in the middle. This CDR3 contains 14 residues. Germline V gene sequence: CDR1 MNHNS, CDR2 SASEGT. The CDR3 DNA reads TGTGCCAGCTTCTCCTGGACGGACACCTACGAGCAGTACTTC. Protein: CASFSWTDTYEQYF.

With respect to this clone: Germline and junction disagree at one end, which may indicate a read error. V is TRBV7-7 and J is TRBJ2-2; tentatively, D is TRBD2 (5 bases). Germline values: CDR1 SSHAT, CDR2 FNYEAQ (reference sequence). CDR3 length: 16 residues. The chain's CDR3 is CASSLTASSYTGELFF. CDR3 sequence (DNA): TGTGCTAGCAGCTTAACCGCTAGCTCGTACACCGGGGAGCTGTTTTTT.

V and J are TRBV28 and TRBJ2-3; a possible D gene is TRBD1 (6 bases). CDR1 and CDR2 from the germline V gene are MDHEN and SYDVKM. Trimming took off 6 bases at V and 3 bases at J, with 22 bases between the two ends. CDR3 size: 17 residues. CDR3 loop: CASRFIRGVGGTDTQYF. CDR3 DNA sequence: TGTGCCAGCAGGTTTATACGAGGGGTAGGGGGAACAGATACGCAGTATTTT. The complete variable domain, with remaining parts taken from reference TRBV28 and TRBJ2-3, reads DVKVTQSSRYLVKRTGEKVFLECVQDMDHENMFWYRQDPGLGLRLIYFSYDVKMKEKGDIPEGYSVSREKKERFSLILESASTNQTSMYLCASRFIRGVGGTDTQYFGPGTRLTVL.

Remarks on this clone: At one boundary the junction diverges from the germline segment, which might be a read error. This rearrangement joins TRBV28 to TRBJ2-1; D gene uncertain. This CDR3 region has 15 residues. Looked up from germline, CDR1 is MDHEN and CDR2 is SYDVKM. CDR3 DNA: TGTGCCACCAGTATGACCCAGCTGGTTTGGAATGAGCAGTTCTTC. Translating gives CATSMTQLVWNEQFF.

The V call is TRBV5-1, the J call TRBJ2-1, with 14 nucleotides matching TRBD2. CDR3 length: 16 residues. From germline, CDR1 is SGHRS and CDR2 YFSETQ. J was trimmed by 13 bases and V by 4 bases; bases with no gene match: 13. The CDR3 sequence is CASSPKGLAGDYPQFF. The CDR3 coding sequence is TGCGCCAGCAGCCCGAAGGGACTAGCGGGGGACTATCCCCAGTTCTTC.

CDR3 protein: CASSQGSLAKTPVEFF. Here the CDR3 DNA reads TGTGCCAGCAGCCAAGGGTCGCTAGCTAAAACCCCTGTGGAGTTCTTC. The V gene is TRBV7-3, the J gene TRBJ2-1, with a weak D call TRBD2 (5 bases). Germline V lookup: CDR1 SGHTA, CDR2 FQGTGA. V gave up 5 bases and J gave up 14 bases, with 28 bases separating them. The CDR3 runs 16 residues.

V and J are TRBV6-1 and TRBJ1-2; no clear D. This CDR3 has 14 amino acids. Germline V lookup: CDR1 MNHNS, CDR2 SASEGT. Trimming stripped 2 bases from V and 4 bases from J, with 11 bases between. The DNA of the CDR3 is TGTGCCAGCAGTGAACGCTGGGTTGTCTATGGCTACACCTTC. Its translation is CASSERWVVYGYTF.

This sequence joins TRBV7-6 and TRBJ2-1, with 14 bases lining up with TRBD2. V lost 5 bases, J lost 4 bases, and 13 bases stayed unmatched. The CDR3 covers 19 residues. The germline CDR1 and CDR2 sequences are SGHVS and FNYEAQ. The CDR3 sequence: CASSPQSSGTSGSYNEQFF. CDR3 bases: TGTGCCAGCAGCCCACAATCGTCGGGGACTAGCGGGAGTTACAATGAGCAGTTCTTC.

This clone has just one count. The V and J genes are TRBV9 and TRBJ2-1; D perhaps matches TRBD2 (6 bases). CDR1 is SGDLS and CDR2 is YYNGEE in the germline V gene. CDR3 size: 15 residues. Trimming left V 0 bases short and J 9 bases short, with 16 bases between. The CDR3 DNA follows: TGTGCCAGCAGCGTAGAAGACGGGAGCTTTAGTGAGCAGTTCTTC. Encoded protein: CASSVEDGSFSEQFF.

The genes are TRBV6-5 and TRBJ1-2; D might be TRBD1 (5 bases). Germline values: CDR1 MNHEY, CDR2 SVGAGI. The CDR3 is made up of 12 amino acids. V dropped 6 bases and J dropped 12 bases, with 17 bases sitting between them. This CDR3 reads CASSQAGRDNTF. Written as DNA, the CDR3 is TGTGCCAGCAGCCAAGCAGGCAGGGATAACACCTTC.

CDR3 bases: TGTGCCAGCAGTGCTCAGCGGGGGAGCTCCTACAATGAGCAGTTCTTC. The encoded protein is CASSAQRGSSYNEQFF. The gene calls are TRBV7-8 and TRBJ2-1; TRBD2 matches 8 bases. CDR3 length: 16 amino acids. V shed 6 bases, J shed 0 bases, and the junction held 7 bases outside the gene matches. Germline V CDR1 and CDR2: SGHVS, FQNEAQ.

The CDR3 nucleotides are TGTGCCAGTATGAAGAACACCGGGGAGCTGTTTTTT. It specifies CASMKNTGELFF. The genes are TRBV19 and TRBJ2-2; D uncertain. CDR3 length equals 12 residues. The V end was cut by 7 bases, the J end by 1 base, with 4 bases between. Germline V CDR1 and CDR2: LNHDA, SQIVND (reference sequence).

This clone appeared once. The J gene is TRBJ2-7, the V gene TRBV6-1; 10 nucleotides line up with TRBD1. CDR3 length equals 15 residues. Germline CDR1 MNHNS, CDR2 SASEGT. Trimming took 1 base from V and 4 from J; bases not matched to a gene: 4. The CDR3 coding sequence is TGTGCCAGCAGTGAAGGCGGGACAGGGGAATACGAGCAGTACTTC. Protein sequence: CASSEGGTGEYEQYF.

The chain is built from TRBV28 and TRBJ1-5; 7 bases fit TRBD1. This CDR3 spans 14 amino acids. V gave up 5 bases and J gave up 2 bases; unmatched junction bases: 3. Germline CDR1 is MDHEN and CDR2 is SYDVKM. CDR3 sequence (DNA): TGTGCCAGCAGTCTCAGGGGGGGCAATCAGCCCCAGCATTTT. Amino acid sequence: CASSLRGGNQPQHF.